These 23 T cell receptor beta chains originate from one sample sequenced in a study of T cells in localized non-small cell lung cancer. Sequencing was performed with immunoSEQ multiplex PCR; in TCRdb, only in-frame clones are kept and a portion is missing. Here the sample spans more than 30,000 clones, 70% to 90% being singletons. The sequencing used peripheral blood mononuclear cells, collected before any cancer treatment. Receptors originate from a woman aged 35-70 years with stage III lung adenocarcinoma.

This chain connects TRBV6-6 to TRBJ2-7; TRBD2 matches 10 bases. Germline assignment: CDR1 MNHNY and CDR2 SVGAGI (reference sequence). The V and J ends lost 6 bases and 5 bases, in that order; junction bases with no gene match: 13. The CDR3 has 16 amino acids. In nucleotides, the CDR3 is TGTGCCAGCAGAGATCCTAGCGGGGGCGAAACCCACGAGCAGTACTTC. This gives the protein CASRDPSGGETHEQYF.

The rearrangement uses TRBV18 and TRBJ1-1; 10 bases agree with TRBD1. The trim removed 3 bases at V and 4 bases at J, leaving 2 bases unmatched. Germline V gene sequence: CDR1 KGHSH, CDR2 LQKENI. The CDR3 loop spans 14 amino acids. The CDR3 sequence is CASSPGTGATEAFF. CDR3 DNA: TGTGCCAGCTCACCCGGGACAGGGGCCACTGAAGCTTTCTTT. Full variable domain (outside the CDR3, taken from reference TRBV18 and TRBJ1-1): NAGVMQNPRHLVRRRGQEARLRCSPMKGHSHVYWYRQLPEEGLKFMVYLQKENIIDESGMPKERFSAEFPKEGPSILRIQQVVRGDSAAYFCASSPGTGATEAFFGQGTRLTVV.

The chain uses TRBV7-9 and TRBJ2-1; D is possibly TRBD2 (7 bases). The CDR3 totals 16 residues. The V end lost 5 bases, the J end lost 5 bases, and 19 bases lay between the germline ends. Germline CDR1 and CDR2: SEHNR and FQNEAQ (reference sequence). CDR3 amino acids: CASSIQWGGAHNEQFF. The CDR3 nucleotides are TGTGCCAGCAGCATCCAGTGGGGGGGGGCCCACAATGAGCAGTTCTTC.

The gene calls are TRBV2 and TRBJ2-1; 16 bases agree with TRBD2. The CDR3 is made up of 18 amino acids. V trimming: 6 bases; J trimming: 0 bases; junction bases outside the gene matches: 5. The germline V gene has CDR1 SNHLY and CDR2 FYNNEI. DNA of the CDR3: TGTGCCAGCAGAGTGGGACTAGCGGGAGGGCTCTCCTACAATGAGCAGTTCTTC. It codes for CASRVGLAGGLSYNEQFF.

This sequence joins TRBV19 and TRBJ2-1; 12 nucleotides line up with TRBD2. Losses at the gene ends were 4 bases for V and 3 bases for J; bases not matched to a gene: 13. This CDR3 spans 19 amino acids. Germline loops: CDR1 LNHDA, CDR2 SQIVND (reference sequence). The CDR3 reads CASSTGTKGLAGLYNEQFF. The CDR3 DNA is TGTGCCAGTAGTACCGGGACAAAAGGACTAGCGGGACTCTACAATGAGCAGTTCTTC.

Written as DNA, the CDR3 is TGTGCCAGCAGCTTGGATTACAGGAACACCGGGGAGCTGTTTTTT. Translation: CASSLDYRNTGELFF. The J gene is TRBJ2-2, the V gene TRBV5-4; D is undetermined. V lost 0 bases and J lost 1, with 7 bases in between. Germline V lookup: CDR1 SGHNT, CDR2 YYREEE (reference sequence). The CDR3 consists of 15 residues.

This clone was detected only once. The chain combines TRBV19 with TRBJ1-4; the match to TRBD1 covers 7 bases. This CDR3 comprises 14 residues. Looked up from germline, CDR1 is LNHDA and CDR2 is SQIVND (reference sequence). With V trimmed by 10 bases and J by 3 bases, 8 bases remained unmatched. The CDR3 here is CATTYRGPNEKLFF. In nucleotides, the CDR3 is TGTGCCACTACCTACAGGGGCCCTAATGAAAAACTGTTTTTT.

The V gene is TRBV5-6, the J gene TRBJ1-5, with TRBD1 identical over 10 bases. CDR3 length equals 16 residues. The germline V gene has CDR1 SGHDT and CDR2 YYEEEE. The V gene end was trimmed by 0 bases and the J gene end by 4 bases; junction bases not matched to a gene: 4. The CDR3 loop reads CASSLGQGARNQPQHF. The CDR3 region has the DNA TGTGCCAGCAGCTTGGGACAGGGGGCGCGAAATCAGCCCCAGCATTTT. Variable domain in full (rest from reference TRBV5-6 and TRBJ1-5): DAGVTQSPTHLIKTRGQQVTLRCSPKSGHDTVSWYQQALGQGPQFIFQYYEEEERQRGNFPDRFSGHQFPNYSSELNVNALLLGDSALYLCASSLGQGARNQPQHFGDGTRLSIL.

The CDR3 DNA is TGTGCCAGCAGCCAAGATTGGGGGTGGGGCCCAGATACGCAGTATTTT. Residues: CASSQDWGWGPDTQYF. This rearrangement joins TRBV14 to TRBJ2-3; D is perhaps TRBD1 or TRBD2 (5 bases each). The CDR3 has 16 residues. Per germline, CDR1 SGHDN and CDR2 FVKESK. V was trimmed by 0 bases and J by 4 bases, leaving 14 bases between them.

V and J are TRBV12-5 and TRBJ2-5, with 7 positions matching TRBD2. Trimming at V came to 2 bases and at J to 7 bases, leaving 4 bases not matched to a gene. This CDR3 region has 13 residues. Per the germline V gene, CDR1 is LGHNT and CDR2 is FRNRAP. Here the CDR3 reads CASGLRPGGTQYF. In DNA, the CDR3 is TGTGCTAGTGGTTTGAGGCCGGGGGGGACCCAGTACTTC.

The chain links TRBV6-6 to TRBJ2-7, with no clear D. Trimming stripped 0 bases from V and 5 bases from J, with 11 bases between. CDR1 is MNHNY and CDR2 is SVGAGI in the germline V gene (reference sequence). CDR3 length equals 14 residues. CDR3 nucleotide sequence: TGTGCCAGCAGTTACTCGGGCAGAAACAACGAGCAGTACTTC. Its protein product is CASSYSGRNNEQYF.

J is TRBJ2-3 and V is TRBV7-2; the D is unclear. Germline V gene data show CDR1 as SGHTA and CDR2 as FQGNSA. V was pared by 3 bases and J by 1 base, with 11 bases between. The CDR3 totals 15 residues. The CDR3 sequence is CASSLGSPGTDTQYF. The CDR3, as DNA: TGTGCCAGCAGCTTGGGGTCACCTGGCACAGATACGCAGTATTTT.

CDR3 DNA sequence: TGTGCCAGCTCACAAAGTCAGGGGGCGAGGGAGCAGTACTTC. This sequence encodes CASSQSQGAREQYF. This rearrangement joins TRBV18 to TRBJ2-7; 8 bases match TRBD1. Germline V gene data show CDR1 as KGHSH and CDR2 as LQKENI. The CDR3 loop spans 14 amino acids. The J segment lost 7 bases and the V segment lost 4 bases, leaving 9 bases of the junction unmatched.

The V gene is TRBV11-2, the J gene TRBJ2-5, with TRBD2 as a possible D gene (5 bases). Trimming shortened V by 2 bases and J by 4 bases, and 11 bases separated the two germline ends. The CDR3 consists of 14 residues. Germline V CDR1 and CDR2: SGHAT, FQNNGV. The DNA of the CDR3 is TGTGCCAGCAGCTTAAGAGGGTTGGGAGAGACCCAGTACTTC. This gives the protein CASSLRGLGETQYF.

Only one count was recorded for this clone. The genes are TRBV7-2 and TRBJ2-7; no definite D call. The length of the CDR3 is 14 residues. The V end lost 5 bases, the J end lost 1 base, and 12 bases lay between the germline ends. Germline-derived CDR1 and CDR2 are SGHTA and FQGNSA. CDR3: CASSPRRHSYEQYF. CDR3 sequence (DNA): TGTGCCAGCAGCCCTAGGCGGCATTCCTACGAGCAGTACTTC. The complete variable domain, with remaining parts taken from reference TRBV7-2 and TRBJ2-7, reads GAGVSQSPSNKVTEKGKDVELRCDPISGHTALYWYRQSLGQGLEFLIYFQGNSAPDKSGLPSDRFSAERTGGSVSTLTIQRTQQEDSAVYLCASSPRRHSYEQYFGPGTRLTVT.

CDR3 sequence (DNA): TGTGCCATCAGTGAGTCCGGGACAGGTGGCACAGATACGCAGTATTTT. It translates to CAISESGTGGTDTQYF. The chain uses TRBV10-3 and TRBJ2-3, with 8 bases identical to TRBD1. The CDR3 spans 16 residues. CDR1 and CDR2 from the germline V gene are ENHRY and SYGVKD. The V segment lost 0 bases and the J segment 1 base; nucleotides outside the gene matches: 3.

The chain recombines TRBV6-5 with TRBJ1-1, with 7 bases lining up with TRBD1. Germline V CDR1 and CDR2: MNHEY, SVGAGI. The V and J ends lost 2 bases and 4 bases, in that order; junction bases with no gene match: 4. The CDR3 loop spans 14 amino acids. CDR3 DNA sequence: TGTGCCAGCAGTTACAGGGGGCGGGGCACTGAAGCTTTCTTT. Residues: CASSYRGRGTEAFF.

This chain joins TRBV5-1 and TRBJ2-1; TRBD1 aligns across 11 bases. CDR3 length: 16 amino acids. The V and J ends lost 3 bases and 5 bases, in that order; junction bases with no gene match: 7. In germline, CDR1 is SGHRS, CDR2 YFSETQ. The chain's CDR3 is CASSSWGQGENNEQFF. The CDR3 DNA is TGCGCCAGCAGCTCTTGGGGACAGGGGGAGAACAATGAGCAGTTCTTC. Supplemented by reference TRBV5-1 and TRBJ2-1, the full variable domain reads KAGVTQTPRYLIKTRGQQVTLSCSPISGHRSVSWYQQTPGQGLQFLFEYFSETQRNKGNFPGRFSGRQFSNSRSEMNVSTLELGDSALYLCASSSWGQGENNEQFFGPGTRLTVL.

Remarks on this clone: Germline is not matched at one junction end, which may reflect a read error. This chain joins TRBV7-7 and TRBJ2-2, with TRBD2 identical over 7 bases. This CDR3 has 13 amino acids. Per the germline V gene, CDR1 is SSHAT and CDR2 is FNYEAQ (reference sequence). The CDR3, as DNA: TGTGCTAGCAGCTCCTTAGCGGGCGGGGAGCTGTTTTTT. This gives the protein CASSSLAGGELFF.

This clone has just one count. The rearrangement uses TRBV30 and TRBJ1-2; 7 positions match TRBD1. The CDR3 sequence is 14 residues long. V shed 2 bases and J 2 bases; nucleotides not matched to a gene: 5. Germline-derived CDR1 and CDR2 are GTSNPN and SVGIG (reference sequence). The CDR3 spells CAWSLQGGNYGYTF. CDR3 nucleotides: TGTGCCTGGAGTCTCCAGGGGGGAAACTATGGCTACACCTTC.

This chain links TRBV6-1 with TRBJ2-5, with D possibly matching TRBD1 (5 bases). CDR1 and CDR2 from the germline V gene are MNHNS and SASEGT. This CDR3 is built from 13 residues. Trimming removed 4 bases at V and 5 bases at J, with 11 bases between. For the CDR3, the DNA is TGTGCCAGCAGTGCCCCTGGGGCGGAGACCCAGTACTTC. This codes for CASSAPGAETQYF.

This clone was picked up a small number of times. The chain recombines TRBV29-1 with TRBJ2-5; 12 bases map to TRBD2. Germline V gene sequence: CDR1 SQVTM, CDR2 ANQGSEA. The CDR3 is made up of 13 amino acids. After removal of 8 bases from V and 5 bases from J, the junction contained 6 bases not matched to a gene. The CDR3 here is CSLGLAGGETQYF. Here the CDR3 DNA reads TGCAGCCTGGGGCTAGCGGGGGGGGAGACCCAGTACTTC.

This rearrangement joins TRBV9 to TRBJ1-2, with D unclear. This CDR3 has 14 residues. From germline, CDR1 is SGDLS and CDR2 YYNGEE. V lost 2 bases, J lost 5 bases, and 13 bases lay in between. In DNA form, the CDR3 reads TGTGCCAGCAGCGTTTTAATGGGAGGGTATGGCTACACCTTC. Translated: CASSVLMGGYGYTF.